A single sample gave rise to the 9 T cell receptor beta chains below, sequenced in a study of regulatory T cells in long-lasting Graves disease. With iRepertoire HTBI primers and Arm-PCR of CDR3 regions, TCR beta libraries were built. TCRdb reprocessed the multiplex PCR reads with MiXCR, giving one entry per CDR3 protein. Seen here are a few hundred thousand distinct CDR3 sequences, 15% to 20% observed once, and the top ten hold 14%. This sample's time point: newly diagnosed GD, antithyroid drugs for less than 3 months. Scientists built the TCR library using RNA that was extracted from PBMCs. This sample was shared with a second study, whose subject was T cells in Graves' hyperthyroidism and ophthalmopathy.

The source was peripheral blood mononuclear cells (PBMCs), collected at new diagnosis, from a patient treated with antithyroid drugs. All receptors derive from a woman under 40 with Graves disease.

This clonotype was seen ten or more times. The rearrangement links TRBV7-9 to TRBJ1-1, with D perhaps TRBD1 (5 bases). Trimming took off 1 base at V and 2 bases at J, with 11 bases between the two ends. In germline, CDR1 is SEHNR, CDR2 FQNEAQ (reference sequence). The CDR3 loop spans 15 amino acids. The CDR3 here is CASSLVGGVNTEAFF. The DNA for the CDR3 is TGTGCCAGCAGCTTAGTCGGGGGGGTTAACACTGAAGCTTTCTTT.

The rearrangement joins TRBV5-8 to TRBJ1-1, with 9 bases identical to TRBD1. Germline values: CDR1 SGHTS, CDR2 YDEGEE. V lost 4 bases, J lost 1 base, and 5 bases stayed unmatched. CDR3 length: 15 amino acids. This chain's CDR3 is CASSEGTGSNTEAFF. The CDR3 nucleotides read TGTGCCAGCAGCGAGGGGACAGGGTCGAACACTGAAGCTTTCTTT. The full variable domain, rest sourced from reference TRBV5-8 and TRBJ1-1, is EAGVTQSPTHLIKTRGQQATLRCSPISGHTSVYWYQQALGLGLQFLLWYDEGEERNRGNFPPRFSGRQFPNYSSELNVNALELEDSALYLCASSEGTGSNTEAFFGQGTRLTVV.

This clonotype was seen repeatedly, ten times or more. The chain couples TRBV18 to TRBJ1-2; no firm D call. The V and J ends lost 3 bases and 3 bases respectively, with 11 bases between them. Germline V gives CDR1 KGHSH, CDR2 LQKENI. The CDR3 is 14 amino acids. The CDR3 DNA reads TGTGCCAGCTCACCTGGGGTGTTCGACTATGGCTACACCTTC. It translates to CASSPGVFDYGYTF.

In this sample, this clonotype turned up many times. The V call is TRBV2, the J call TRBJ2-3; TRBD1 is a possible D gene (6 bases). The V and J ends lost 5 bases and 4 bases respectively, with 10 bases between them. Germline loops: CDR1 SNHLY, CDR2 FYNNEI. The CDR3 runs 13 residues. CDR3 nucleotide sequence: TGTGCCAGCAGTAGACAGGACCCAGATACGCAGTATTTT. It codes for CASSRQDPDTQYF.

This clonotype was observed a handful of times. One end of the junction fails to match germline, which may point to a read error. This rearrangement joins TRBV7-7 to TRBJ2-5; 12 bases are shared with TRBD2. From germline, CDR1 is SSHAT and CDR2 FNYEAQ (reference sequence). CDR3 length: 16 residues. CDR3 loop: CASSPASGGAWETQYF. The CDR3 DNA is TGTGCTAGCAGCCCCGCTAGCGGGGGGGCCTGGGAGACCCAGTACTTC.

There are many counts of this clonotype. The chain carries TRBV9 and TRBJ2-1; D not resolved. This CDR3 is 15 amino acids long. The germline V and J ends were trimmed by 0 bases and 0 bases, with 7 bases remaining between them. The germline CDR1 and CDR2 sequences are SGDLS and YYNGEE. The CDR3 is CASSVDGFSYNEQFF. The DNA of the CDR3 is TGTGCCAGCAGCGTAGACGGATTCTCCTACAATGAGCAGTTCTTC.

This clonotype was observed many times. This clone may be a read error of a much larger clone one base away. This chain uses TRBV7-9 with TRBJ2-7; TRBD1 might be the D (5 bases). This CDR3 region has 12 residues. Germline V gives CDR1 SEHNR, CDR2 FQNEAQ (reference sequence). The germline V and J ends were trimmed by 5 bases and 1 base, with 6 bases remaining between them. CDR3 bases: TGTGCCAGCAGCGCAGGGTCCTACGAGCAGTACTTC. It translates to CASSAGSYEQYF.

In its sample, this clonotype was seen many times. This chain joins TRBV9 and TRBJ2-3; 8 nucleotides line up with TRBD2. CDR3 length: 15 residues. J was trimmed by 6 bases and V by 4 bases; bases with no gene match: 10. Germline V gives CDR1 SGDLS, CDR2 YYNGEE. The CDR3 here is CASSLAGPGPDTQYF. The CDR3 region has the DNA TGTGCCAGCAGCTTAGCGGGACCCGGGCCGGATACGCAGTATTTT.

This chain connects TRBV5-4 to TRBJ1-2; maybe TRBD1 (5 bases). The CDR3 is 13 residues long. Trimming removed 4 bases at V and 7 bases at J, with 14 bases between. Germline CDR1 reads SGHNT; CDR2 reads YYREEE (reference sequence). CDR3 loop: CASSAGRRSGYTF. The CDR3 DNA follows: TGTGCCAGCAGCGCGGGGCGGCGATCTGGCTACACCTTC.